Described below is a single T cell receptor (beta chain) sequence and its context. No antigen is known for it. Recipients received nonmyeloablative bone marrow transplants from related graft donors, with transient mixed chimerism. The data derive from a study of Tregs in tolerant kidney transplant recipients. Study-wide results and limits: Nucleotide sequences could not be compared across some patients' samples due to primer changes. Activated donor B cell expansion appeared to reveal the most relevant donor-specific TCRbeta repertoire.

The trim removed 6 bases at V and 0 bases at J, leaving 7 bases unmatched. The CDR3 runs to 15 residues. CDR1 is SEHNR and CDR2 is FQNEAQ in the germline V gene (reference sequence). Using immunoSEQ multiplex PCR, the repertoire was profiled, and TCRdb retains in-frame clones only, with some absent. The sample has fewer than 95,000 clones; approximately 93% are singletons. The chain has TRBV7-9 and TRBJ2-7; 8 bases agree with TRBD1. The sequence derives from a human patient who received a combined kidney and bone marrow transplant. Some T cells could come from the graft donor. The sequences come from CD4+ T cells from blood (PBMCs), collected 12 months after the transplant. CDR3 protein: CASSKDRAISYEQYF. Here the CDR3 DNA reads TGTGCCAGCAGTAAGGACAGGGCCATCTCCTACGAGCAGTACTTC.